This is a list of T cell receptor beta chains from one sample in a study of shared clonotypes between healthy human individuals. Method: immunoSEQ multiplex PCR; TCRdb's copy keeps in-frame clones and lacks some. The table has 850,000 to 1,200,000 clones, about 75% seen once. Sequencing was done on a sample of memory CD4+ T cells sorted from blood. These receptors were collected from a man aged 18 to 35 in good health. CDR3s include the opening cysteine and the closing phenylalanine or tryptophan. The size field is filled for only some rows; it gives once, few, many or a size class.

15 . TRBV2 CASSLLAGGTGELFF
17 . TRBV9 CASSVTASSGRVNEQFF
15 once TRBV7-2 CASSPDREGYNEQFF
17 . TRBV4-1 CASSQDPGLIIHNEQFF
12 many TRBV6-1 CASRQMNTEAFF
13 . TRBV5-1 CASSLQGTYEQYF
13 . TRBV18 CASSPELKETQYF
13 few TRBV28 CASSFPPTDTQYF
15 . TRBV9 CASSAGGSSSYEQYF
15 . TRBV6-5 CASSYSTRGDTEAFF
13 . TRBV30 CAWSVQGNTEAFF
13 . TRBV6-6 CASTWEGNYGYTF
19 once TRBV28 CASSPLISAGARGLAAYTF
17 few TRBV4-1 CASSQGLLAGGGETQYF
16 . TRBV30 CAWSAGTGKRLSEAFF
18 . TRBV12-5 CASGLTAVNRGINQPQHF
13 few TRBV30 CAWRNQGRSGYTF
14 . TRBV7-8 CASSFRGPYNEQFF
16 few TRBV28 CASSRRTAGGTDTQYF
14 . TRBV6-1 CASFQDSTYNEQFF
14 . TRBV6-5 CASSYSSGRETQYF
19 once TRBV5-1 CASSWGHQLPRKGTDTQYF
15 . TRBV6-5 CASSLGDRAGNTIYF
15 . TRBV6-5 CASSYLAGGTYEQYF
19 . TRBV7-6 CASSLLLGRPGVDYNEQFF
17 . TRBV18 CASSPPGAGGPDEKLFF
13 few TRBV30 CAWRDRQNTEAFF
14 . TRBV6-1 CASKGSLTYGGYTF
13 . TRBV5-6 CASSLRAEYGYTF
14 . TRBV10-3 CAISAAGSSQPQHF
14 . TRBV10-2 CASSEEGALGELFF
15 . TRBV19 CASSFRLEGADTQYF
14 . TRBV5-1 CASSLALGAGELFF
15 . TRBV2 CASSGPGRVTYEQYF
14 few TRBV5-5 CASSPGIVYNEQFF
16 . TRBV6-6 CASSYASETTGNTIYF
12 . TRBV5-1 CASSLEGSRSYF
17 few TRBV7-8 CASSLGQAIPRGAEAFF
16 . TRBV4-3 CASSPIQTVGRGEQFF
14 few TRBV2 CASSPTSGSNIQYF
14 once TRBV6-1 CASRSGGLTYEQYF
14 . TRBV7-2 CASRRAGGPLEQYF
14 . TRBV2 CASSGSYSNQPQHF
14 . TRBV5-1 CASSSGGAFETQYF
13 few TRBV6-4 CASRISQGTEAFF
14 . TRBV27 CASSFERAQETQYF
15 . TRBV19 CASSIEAGGWNEQFF
13 . TRBV6-1 CASSPGIADTQYF
14 . TRBV6-4 CASSDFEDSYEQYF
16 . TRBV6-6 CASSSPSGRAAYEQYF
16 . TRBV27 CASSLWAGASNYGYTF
15 . TRBV12-2 CASRFSRRRRHEQYF
14 . TRBV6-6 CASSAQGGAGKLFF
15 . TRBV7-8 CASSLGQGAGNEQFF
15 . TRBV28 CASSLLAFPWETQYF
15 once TRBV19 CASTGTGMVNEKLFF
15 . TRBV11-2 CASSLLPGSTDTQYF
15 . TRBV6-1 CASSELRGLSEKLFF
12 . TRBV10-1 CASSDSDQPQHF
16 . TRBV4-2 CASSHPDRGGNQPQHF